The 18 T cell receptor beta chains listed next were all sequenced from one sample in a study of OX40 agonist ivuxolimab in advanced cancers. Measured with immunoSEQ multiplex PCR; TCRdb has only the in-frame clones, and not every one. Of about 100,000 clones listed, around 90% are singletons. Sequencing was performed on CD4+ or CD8+ T cells sorted from blood, taken in a trial of the OX40 agonist ivuxolimab. All receptors derive from an adult with an advanced solid tumor such as melanoma, head and neck, liver or kidney cancer.

This chain connects TRBV7-6 to TRBJ1-1; tentatively, D is TRBD1 (6 bases). The CDR3 covers 15 residues. The V gene's germline CDR1 is SGHVS and CDR2 FNYEAQ. The V end lost 5 bases, the J end lost 3 bases, and 16 bases lay between the germline ends. The CDR3 nucleotides read TGTGCCAGCAGCCCCCGAAGGGGGTTTGACACTGAAGCTTTCTTT. Translated: CASSPRRGFDTEAFF.

The CDR3 coding sequence is TGTGCCAGCAGTTTATGGGGGAGTCCCCCGGTGGATACGCAGTATTTT. This codes for CASSLWGSPPVDTQYF. This chain uses TRBV27 with TRBJ2-3, with D perhaps given as TRBD1 or TRBD2 (5 bases each). Germline values: CDR1 MNHEY, CDR2 SMNVEV (reference sequence). The CDR3 is 16 residues long. With 1 base removed from V and 6 bases from J, the gap between germline ends came to 17 bases.

The rearrangement links TRBV30 to TRBJ2-3; the D gene is possibly TRBD2 (5 bases). This CDR3 comprises 14 residues. CDR1 and CDR2 from the germline V gene are GTSNPN and SVGIG (reference sequence). V was shortened by 2 bases and J by 3 bases, with 12 bases between the two germline ends. The CDR3 coding sequence is TGTGCCTGGAGTCCGAGAGGAGGAACAGATACGCAGTATTTT. Its translation: CAWSPRGGTDTQYF.

CDR3 protein: CASSLAATGGVYEQYF. The CDR3 DNA reads as TGTGCCAGCAGCTTAGCGGCGACAGGGGGCGTCTACGAGCAGTACTTC. The chain couples TRBV11-1 to TRBJ2-7, with 10 bases lining up with TRBD1. V trimming: 0 bases; J trimming: 3 bases; junction bases outside the gene matches: 5. Germline V gene lookup returns CDR1 SGHAT and CDR2 FQDESV (reference sequence). CDR3 length equals 16 residues.

V usage is TRBV2 and J usage is TRBJ2-7; TRBD2 matches at 13 bases. Germline CDR1 SNHLY, CDR2 FYNNEI. V was clipped by 6 bases and J by 3 bases; unmatched bases: 5. The CDR3 length is 15 residues. For the CDR3, the DNA is TGTGCCAGCAGCCCCGGACTAGCGGGAGACTACGAGCAGTACTTC. Translation: CASSPGLAGDYEQYF. The whole variable domain, filled in from reference TRBV2 and TRBJ2-7, reads EPEVTQTPSHQVTQMGQEVILRCVPISNHLYFYWYRQILGQKVEFLVSFYNNEISEKSEIFDDQFSVERPDGSNFTLKIRSTKLEDSAMYFCASSPGLAGDYEQYFGPGTRLTVT.

The chain couples TRBV2 to TRBJ1-5, with TRBD1 as a possible D gene (5 bases). Germline assignment: CDR1 SNHLY and CDR2 FYNNEI. CDR3 length equals 15 residues. Trimming took 8 bases from V and 7 from J, leaving 21 bases between them. The CDR3 loop reads CASGGDRRVKQPQHF. CDR3 DNA: TGTGCCAGCGGGGGGGATCGACGGGTTAAACAGCCCCAGCATTTT.

This clone has just one count. The CDR3 region has the DNA TGTGCCAGCAGTGAAGTCCTAGCGGGGAGCGAGCAGTACTTC. Translated: CASSEVLAGSEQYF. V gene TRBV2 combines with J gene TRBJ2-7, with 9 bases identical to TRBD2. The germline V gene has CDR1 SNHLY and CDR2 FYNNEI. CDR3 length equals 14 residues. V shed 1 base and J 6 bases; nucleotides not matched to a gene: 4.

The CDR3 protein is CASTQIGGNEQFF. The CDR3, as DNA: TGTGCCAGCACCCAAATAGGAGGAAATGAGCAGTTCTTC. The chain employs TRBV2 and TRBJ2-1; tentative D call: TRBD2 (5 bases). Trimming took off 7 bases at V and 7 bases at J, with 14 bases between the two ends. CDR3 length: 13 amino acids. Germline V CDR1 and CDR2: SNHLY, FYNNEI.

The V gene is TRBV15, the J gene TRBJ2-5; D unresolved. V lost 0 bases and J 9 bases, leaving 8 bases between the germline ends. CDR1 and CDR2 from the germline V gene are LNHNV and YYDKDF (reference sequence). The CDR3 sequence is 12 residues long. CDR3 DNA: TGTGCCACCAGCAGAGATACGGCTGCCCAGTACTTC. Translation: CATSRDTAAQYF.

The rearrangement joins TRBV18 to TRBJ2-3, with no clear D. Per germline, CDR1 KGHSH and CDR2 LQKENI. The ends were cut back, 5 bases at V and 1 base at J, with 4 bases in the middle. The CDR3 is 12 amino acids. CDR3 protein: CASSDGTDTQYF. For the CDR3, the DNA is TGTGCCAGCTCAGACGGCACAGATACGCAGTATTTT. The full variable domain, its missing parts supplied by reference TRBV18 and TRBJ2-3, is NAGVMQNPRHLVRRRGQEARLRCSPMKGHSHVYWYRQLPEEGLKFMVYLQKENIIDESGMPKERFSAEFPKEGPSILRIQQVVRGDSAAYFCASSDGTDTQYFGPGTRLTVL.

This rearrangement joins TRBV19 to TRBJ2-7; TRBD2 might be the D (5 bases). The germline gives CDR1 LNHDA, CDR2 SQIVND (reference sequence). V was pared by 3 bases and J by 4 bases, with 13 bases between. The length of the CDR3 is 14 residues. CDR3 sequence reads: CASSIDGIKYEQYF. The CDR3 region has the DNA TGTGCCAGTAGTATTGACGGGATAAAGTACGAGCAGTACTTC.

This chain connects TRBV5-1 to TRBJ2-5, with TRBD2 as a possible D gene (5 bases). CDR1 and CDR2 (germline): SGHRS, YFSETQ. V lost 2 bases and J lost 5, with 13 bases in between. CDR3 length: 14 residues. The CDR3, as DNA: TGCGCCAGCAGCTTAACATCCCGAGGGGAGACCCAGTACTTC. As protein: CASSLTSRGETQYF.

This chain joins TRBV5-4 and TRBJ1-2, with 7 bases fitting TRBD1. V was pared by 4 bases and J by 5 bases, with 8 bases of the junction left unmatched. CDR3 length equals 14 residues. Germline assignment: CDR1 SGHNT and CDR2 YYREEE (reference sequence). CDR3 sequence reads: CASSAGGTDYGYTF. CDR3 DNA: TGTGCCAGCAGCGCTGGGGGGACAGATTATGGCTACACCTTC. The variable domain in full, with the rest retrieved from reference TRBV5-4 and TRBJ1-2, is ETGVTQSPTHLIKTRGQQVTLRCSSQSGHNTVSWYQQALGQGPQFIFQYYREEENGRGNFPPRFSGLQFPNYSSELNVNALELDDSALYLCASSAGGTDYGYTFGSGTRLTVV.

The chain employs TRBV18 and TRBJ1-1; the match to TRBD1 covers 12 bases. The V and J ends lost 3 bases and 4 bases, in that order; junction bases with no gene match: 9. The CDR3 contains 17 residues. CDR1 and CDR2 from the germline V gene are KGHSH and LQKENI. CDR3 amino acids: CASSPLFAGQGATEAFF. The CDR3 DNA is TGTGCCAGCTCACCGTTATTCGCGGGACAGGGGGCCACTGAAGCTTTCTTT.

The chain carries TRBV30 and TRBJ1-6; D is possibly TRBD1 (5 bases). Trimming stripped 5 bases from V and 13 bases from J, with 15 bases between. This CDR3 comprises 12 residues. CDR1 is GTSNPN and CDR2 is SVGIG in the germline V gene (reference sequence). CDR3 region: CAWGRAASPLHF. The CDR3 DNA reads as TGTGCCTGGGGCAGGGCCGCATCGCCCCTCCACTTT.

This chain uses TRBV2 with TRBJ2-1, with 9 bases fitting TRBD2. Germline trimming cut 7 bases from V and 10 bases from J; bases unmatched to any gene: 14. Germline CDR1 reads SNHLY; CDR2 reads FYNNEI. This CDR3 contains 15 residues. Written as DNA, the CDR3 is TGTGCCAGCAAGTTTGCCAGCGGGAGGCCCCGGGAGCAGTTCTTC. This gives the protein CASKFASGRPREQFF.

The chain has TRBV15 and TRBJ2-7; TRBD1 aligns across 11 bases. This CDR3 comprises 18 residues. The V gene's germline CDR1 is LNHNV and CDR2 YYDKDF (reference sequence). V gave up 1 base and J gave up 1 base; unmatched junction bases: 9. CDR3 bases: TGTGCCACCAGCAGAGCGGGGAGAGGGACAGGGGGTTCCTACGAGCAGTACTTC. Translated: CATSRAGRGTGGSYEQYF. Drawing the rest from reference TRBV15 and TRBJ2-7, the complete variable domain is DAMVIQNPRYQVTQFGKPVTLSCSQTLNHNVMYWYQQKSSQAPKLLFHYYDKDFNNEADTPDNFQSRRPNTSFCFLDIRSPGLGDTAMYLCATSRAGRGTGGSYEQYFGPGTRLTVT.

This chain uses TRBV5-1 with TRBJ2-5; TRBD1 is a possible D gene (5 bases). The germline CDR1 and CDR2 sequences are SGHRS and YFSETQ. Trimming took off 0 bases at V and 4 bases at J, with 13 bases between the two ends. The CDR3 contains 15 residues. The CDR3 is CASSLGGRAGETQYF. The CDR3 DNA follows: TGCGCCAGCAGCTTGGGGGGCAGGGCAGGAGAGACCCAGTACTTC.